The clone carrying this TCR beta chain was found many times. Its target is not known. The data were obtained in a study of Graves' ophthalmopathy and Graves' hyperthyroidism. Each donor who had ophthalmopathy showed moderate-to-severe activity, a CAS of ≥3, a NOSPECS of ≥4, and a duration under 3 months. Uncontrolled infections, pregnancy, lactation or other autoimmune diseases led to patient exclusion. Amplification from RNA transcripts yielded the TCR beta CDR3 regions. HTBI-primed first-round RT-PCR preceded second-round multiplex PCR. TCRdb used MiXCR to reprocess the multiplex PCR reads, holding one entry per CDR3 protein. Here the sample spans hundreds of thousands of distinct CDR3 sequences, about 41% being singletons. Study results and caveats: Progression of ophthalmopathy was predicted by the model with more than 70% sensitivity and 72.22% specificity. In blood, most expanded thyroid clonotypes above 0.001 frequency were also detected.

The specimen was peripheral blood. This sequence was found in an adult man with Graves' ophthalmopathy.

CDR3 region: CASSEYGTDYNYGYTF. The CDR3 DNA reads TGTGCCAGCAGTGAATACGGGACCGATTATAACTATGGCTACACCTTC. The chain is built from TRBV25-1 and TRBJ1-2, with a possible D match to TRBD1 (5 bases). Germline CDR1 MGHDK, CDR2 SYGVNS. There are 16 residues in the CDR3. Trimming removed 0 bases at V and 1 base at J, with 12 bases between.